The 30 T cell receptor beta chains below were found in one sample sequenced in a study of blood T cell repertoires in COVID-19. Sequencing used immunoSEQ multiplex PCR; TCRdb keeps in-frame clones, though not all of them. This table has approximately 200,000 clones, approximately 79% appearing once. Material: peripheral blood. The receptors derive from a human donor in a cohort sampled during active COVID-19.

The chain joins TRBV30 to TRBJ2-4, with TRBD1 as a possible D gene (5 bases). The CDR3 extends over 14 amino acids. Trimming took 0 bases from V and 4 from J, leaving 10 bases between them. Germline assignment: CDR1 GTSNPN and CDR2 SVGIG (reference sequence). This chain's CDR3 is CAWSVQGTKNIQYF. CDR3 DNA: TGTGCCTGGAGTGTTCAGGGAACGAAAAACATTCAGTACTTC.

This rearrangement joins TRBV5-4 to TRBJ1-2; D is unclear. The length of the CDR3 is 15 residues. Trimming left V 0 bases short and J 1 base short, with 10 bases between. Germline V gene data show CDR1 as SGHNT and CDR2 as YYREEE (reference sequence). CDR3 coding DNA: TGTGCCAGCAGCTTGGGGGAGAATGGTAACTATGGCTACACCTTC. This codes for CASSLGENGNYGYTF.

This clone appeared a single time. This chain joins TRBV18 and TRBJ2-7; 9 bases line up with TRBD1. V gave up 2 bases and J gave up 7 bases; unmatched junction bases: 6. CDR1 is KGHSH, CDR2 LQKENI, per germline. The CDR3 runs 14 residues. The DNA of the CDR3 is TGTGCCAGCTCACCAAGGGACAGGGTCGGGGAGCAGTACTTC. Its protein product is CASSPRDRVGEQYF.

V usage is TRBV12-3 or TRBV12-4 and J usage is TRBJ1-1, with D possibly being TRBD1 (6 bases). The length of the CDR3 is 11 residues. Trimming removed 6 bases at V and 7 bases at J, with 9 bases between. Here the CDR3 DNA reads TGTGCCAGCAGGCAGACAGGTGAAGCTTTCTTT. This translates into CASRQTGEAFF.

The chain is built from TRBV7-6 and TRBJ1-1; 9 bases line up with TRBD1. V trimming: 5 bases; J trimming: 5 bases; junction bases outside the gene matches: 12. The CDR3 consists of 16 residues. From germline, CDR1 is SGHVS and CDR2 FNYEAQ. The CDR3 spells CASSQGTGIGTTEAFF. DNA for the CDR3: TGTGCCAGCAGCCAGGGGACAGGGATCGGGACAACTGAAGCTTTCTTT.

The chain uses TRBV30 and TRBJ2-1; the D gene is possibly TRBD2 (6 bases). Germline-derived CDR1 and CDR2 are GTSNPN and SVGIG (reference sequence). CDR3 size: 12 residues. V was trimmed by 3 bases and J by 13 bases, leaving 16 bases between them. This CDR3 reads CAWSGRGGSQFF. CDR3 sequence (DNA): TGTGCCTGGAGCGGTCGTGGGGGGTCCCAGTTCTTC.

CDR3 amino acids: CASSLFPSGANVLTF. CDR3 nucleotide sequence: TGTGCCAGCAGCTTATTCCCTTCTGGGGCCAACGTCCTGACTTTC. The chain is built from TRBV7-3 and TRBJ2-6; D remains unclear. CDR1 is SGHTA and CDR2 is FQGTGA in the germline V gene. V lost 2 bases and J 1 base, leaving 6 bases between the germline ends. This CDR3 contains 15 residues.

The chain uses TRBV6-2 or TRBV6-3 and TRBJ2-3; 9 nucleotides agree with TRBD2. The germline CDR1 and CDR2 sequences are MNHEY and SVGEGT. The CDR3 extends over 15 amino acids. Germline trimming cut 6 bases from V and 5 bases from J; bases unmatched to any gene: 9. CDR3 nucleotide sequence: TGTGCCAGCAGCACCCAGGTAGCGGGAGAAGATACGCAGTATTTT. This codes for CASSTQVAGEDTQYF.

The chain links TRBV18 to TRBJ1-4; D gene uncertain. Trimming took off 3 bases at V and 8 bases at J, with 10 bases between the two ends. Germline V gene sequence: CDR1 KGHSH, CDR2 LQKENI. The CDR3 totals 13 residues. In DNA, the CDR3 is TGTGCCAGCTCACCTTCACCTAGAGAAAAACTGTTTTTT. It specifies CASSPSPREKLFF. The whole variable domain, remainder taken from reference TRBV18 and TRBJ1-4, is NAGVMQNPRHLVRRRGQEARLRCSPMKGHSHVYWYRQLPEEGLKFMVYLQKENIIDESGMPKERFSAEFPKEGPSILRIQQVVRGDSAAYFCASSPSPREKLFFGSGTQLSVL.

The chain joins TRBV27 to TRBJ2-5; D unresolved. The germline CDR1 and CDR2 sequences are MNHEY and SMNVEV (reference sequence). The V end lost 5 bases, the J end lost 2 bases, and 12 bases lay between the germline ends. The CDR3 contains 14 residues. CDR3 in amino acids: CASSPSSPQETQYF. The CDR3 DNA reads as TGTGCCAGCAGTCCCTCCTCCCCTCAAGAGACCCAGTACTTC.

This clone was counted between two and nine times. The chain is built from TRBV7-9 and TRBJ2-7; perhaps TRBD1 as D (6 bases). The germline V and J ends were trimmed by 3 bases and 3 bases, with 12 bases remaining between them. CDR1 SEHNR and CDR2 FQNEAQ come from the germline V gene (reference sequence). This CDR3 has 14 amino acids. The chain's CDR3 is CASSFRSGDYEQYF. Written as DNA, the CDR3 is TGTGCCAGCAGCTTCCGATCAGGGGACTACGAGCAGTACTTC.

The chain couples TRBV6-1 to TRBJ2-7; TRBD2 might be the D (5 bases). From germline, CDR1 is MNHNS and CDR2 SASEGT. Trimming left V 4 bases short and J 7 bases short, with 23 bases between. The CDR3 is 16 residues long. DNA of the CDR3: TGTGCCAGCAGTGCCCTCTACCCCGTCGAGCGGAGAGAGCAGTACTTC. Translated: CASSALYPVERREQYF.

The rearrangement uses TRBV27 and TRBJ1-6; D gene ambiguous. CDR3 length: 17 amino acids. The V end lost 0 bases, the J end lost 0 bases, and 9 bases lay between the germline ends. Germline CDR1 is MNHEY and CDR2 is SMNVEV (reference sequence). Here the CDR3 DNA reads TGTGCCAGCAGTTTATCCTGGCAGTCCTCCTATAATTCACCCCTCCACTTT. This gives the protein CASSLSWQSSYNSPLHF.

This chain joins TRBV5-1 and TRBJ2-7; D gene unclear. Per the germline V gene, CDR1 is SGHRS and CDR2 is YFSETQ. The V gene lost 0 bases and the J gene lost 0 bases, with 13 bases spanning the gap. The CDR3 sequence is 16 residues long. The CDR3, as DNA: TGCGCCAGCAGCTTGGGGCGGCCATCTAGCTCCTACGAGCAGTACTTC. Amino acids: CASSLGRPSSSYEQYF. The whole variable domain, filled in from reference TRBV5-1 and TRBJ2-7, reads KAGVTQTPRYLIKTRGQQVTLSCSPISGHRSVSWYQQTPGQGLQFLFEYFSETQRNKGNFPGRFSGRQFSNSRSEMNVSTLELGDSALYLCASSLGRPSSSYEQYFGPGTRLTVT.

This rearrangement joins TRBV19 to TRBJ1-5, with TRBD1 identical over 8 bases. This CDR3 comprises 14 residues. CDR1 and CDR2 from the germline V gene are LNHDA and SQIVND (reference sequence). The junction had 0 bases not matched to a gene; V was cut back by 3 bases and J by 2 bases. The CDR3 coding sequence is TGTGCCAGTAGTATGACAGGGGGCAATCAGCCCCAGCATTTT. It is translated as CASSMTGGNQPQHF.

The CDR3 protein is CAISESVANYGYTF. The CDR3 nucleotides read TGTGCCATCAGTGAGTCAGTAGCCAACTATGGCTACACCTTC. The chain recombines TRBV10-3 with TRBJ1-2; D not certain. Germline lookup yields CDR1 ENHRY and CDR2 SYGVKD. Trimming pared 0 bases from V and 2 bases from J, leaving 7 bases between. This CDR3 is built from 14 residues.

The chain uses TRBV6-1 and TRBJ1-6; D may be TRBD1 (5 bases). The CDR3 consists of 13 residues. Germline CDR1 and CDR2: MNHNS and SASEGT. Trimming took 3 bases from V and 10 from J, leaving 10 bases between them. In DNA, the CDR3 is TGTGCCAGCAGTGACAGGGAAGGATCACCCCTCCACTTT. It codes for CASSDREGSPLHF.

The V and J genes are TRBV10-1 and TRBJ2-7; 9 positions agree with TRBD2. With V trimmed by 8 bases and J by 2 bases, 10 bases remained unmatched. The CDR3 runs to 15 residues. The germline V gene has CDR1 WNHNN and CDR2 SYGVQD (reference sequence). CDR3 loop: CASGWLAGPTYEQYF. The CDR3 coding sequence is TGCGCCAGCGGCTGGCTAGCGGGACCTACCTACGAGCAGTACTTC.

V and J are TRBV6-5 and TRBJ2-5; D is uncertain. Germline CDR1 reads MNHEY; CDR2 reads SVGAGI. The V end was cut by 8 bases, the J end by 5 bases, with 9 bases between. The CDR3 spans 11 residues. The chain's CDR3 is CASQKRETQYF. The DNA for the CDR3 is TGTGCCAGCCAAAAGAGGGAGACCCAGTACTTC.

The rearrangement joins TRBV14 to TRBJ2-7; the match to TRBD1 covers 7 bases. The CDR3 is 16 amino acids. V lost 1 base, J lost 3 bases, and 9 bases stayed unmatched. Germline CDR1 and CDR2: SGHDN and FVKESK. The CDR3 sequence is CASSQAWDRGIYEQYF. In DNA, the CDR3 is TGTGCCAGCAGCCAAGCCTGGGACAGAGGTATCTACGAGCAGTACTTC.

The J gene is TRBJ1-2, the V gene TRBV5-1; no definite D call. Germline V gene lookup returns CDR1 SGHRS and CDR2 YFSETQ. Trimming removed 4 bases at V and 1 base at J, with 8 bases between. The CDR3 has 13 residues. CDR3 sequence (DNA): TGCGCCAGCAGCCCGGAGGGTAACTATGGCTACACCTTC. This gives the protein CASSPEGNYGYTF.

This clone was seen a few times. The chain has TRBV7-2 and TRBJ1-1; TRBD1 might be the D (6 bases). Looked up from germline, CDR1 is SGHTA and CDR2 is FQGNSA. V was cut by 5 bases and J by 1 base, with 8 bases left in between. This CDR3 region has 13 residues. In nucleotides, the CDR3 is TGTGCCAGCAGCGTGGACAGGAACACTGAAGCTTTCTTT. Its translation is CASSVDRNTEAFF.

J is TRBJ1-2 and V is TRBV7-9; 8 bases match TRBD1. The V gene end was trimmed by 6 bases and the J gene end by 4 bases; junction bases not matched to a gene: 4. The germline CDR1 and CDR2 sequences are SEHNR and FQNEAQ (reference sequence). CDR3 length: 13 amino acids. This CDR3 is CASRDRVAYGYTF. CDR3 DNA: TGTGCCAGCAGGGACAGGGTCGCCTATGGCTACACCTTC.

This clone was detected once. The chain carries TRBV7-3 and TRBJ2-1; D might be TRBD1 (6 bases). V lost 5 bases to trimming and J lost 9 bases, with 20 bases between them. CDR3 size: 15 residues. Germline values: CDR1 SGHTA, CDR2 FQGTGA. DNA for the CDR3: TGTGCCAGCAGCCTGACAGGCCTACCCTTGACTGAGCAGTTCTTC. Protein product: CASSLTGLPLTEQFF. The full variable domain, with the rest looked up from reference TRBV7-3 and TRBJ2-1, is GAGVSQTPSNKVTEKGKYVELRCDPISGHTALYWYRQSLGQGPEFLIYFQGTGAADDSGLPNDRFFAVRPEGSVSTLKIQRTERGDSAVYLCASSLTGLPLTEQFFGPGTRLTVL.

This chain links TRBV6-5 with TRBJ1-3; the D gene is possibly TRBD1 (5 bases). The CDR3 has 13 residues. Trimming shortened V by 7 bases and J by 1 base, and 8 bases separated the two germline ends. Germline V gene data show CDR1 as MNHEY and CDR2 as SVGAGI. The CDR3 DNA follows: TGTGCCAGCATCTCAGGGTCTGGAAACACCATATATTTT. Translating gives CASISGSGNTIYF.

V gene TRBV27 combines with J gene TRBJ1-4; D perhaps matches TRBD1 (6 bases). This CDR3 comprises 12 residues. V gave up 6 bases and J gave up 8 bases, with 10 bases separating them. Per germline, CDR1 MNHEY and CDR2 SMNVEV (reference sequence). The CDR3 is CASSRDREKLFF. CDR3 nucleotides: TGTGCCAGCAGCCGCGACAGGGAAAAACTGTTTTTT.

The genes are TRBV7-8 and TRBJ2-1, with 7 bases that match TRBD2. Looked up from germline, CDR1 is SGHVS and CDR2 is FQNEAQ. Unmatched junction bases numbered 4, after V lost 4 bases and J lost 4 bases. The length of the CDR3 is 14 residues. CDR3 sequence: CASSSSGNYNEQFF. CDR3 sequence (DNA): TGTGCCAGCAGCTCTAGCGGAAATTACAATGAGCAGTTCTTC.

This clone was detected a few times. The genes are TRBV7-9 and TRBJ1-2; TRBD1 agrees at 9 bases. Per germline, CDR1 SEHNR and CDR2 FQNEAQ (reference sequence). V was pared by 3 bases and J by 8 bases, with 7 bases of the junction left unmatched. The CDR3 totals 14 residues. This CDR3 is CASSFPDRGRGYTF. As DNA, the CDR3 is TGTGCCAGCAGCTTCCCGGACAGGGGAAGGGGCTACACCTTC. The variable domain in full, with the rest retrieved from reference TRBV7-9 and TRBJ1-2, is DTGVSQNPRHKITKRGQNVTFRCDPISEHNRLYWYRQTLGQGPEFLTYFQNEAQLEKSRLLSDRFSAERPKGSFSTLEIQRTEQGDSAMYLCASSFPDRGRGYTFGSGTRLTVV.

The V call is TRBV9, the J call TRBJ2-7, with 9 bases fitting TRBD1. Germline V gene data show CDR1 as SGDLS and CDR2 as YYNGEE. The CDR3 totals 16 residues. V gave up 3 bases and J gave up 5 bases; unmatched junction bases: 12. CDR3 nucleotides: TGTGCCAGCAGCGGAGGGACAGGGCGGTTTAACGACGAGCAGTACTTC. Encoded protein: CASSGGTGRFNDEQYF.

This chain joins TRBV15 and TRBJ1-2; weak D call: TRBD1 (5 bases). V was pared by 8 bases and J by 6 bases, with 25 bases between. CDR3 length: 16 amino acids. Germline lookup yields CDR1 LNHNV and CDR2 YYDKDF (reference sequence). The CDR3 here is CATRREAGGFKDGYTF. In DNA, the CDR3 is TGTGCCACCCGCCGGGAGGCCGGGGGGTTTAAAGATGGCTACACCTTC. The complete variable domain, with remaining parts taken from reference TRBV15 and TRBJ1-2, reads DAMVIQNPRYQVTQFGKPVTLSCSQTLNHNVMYWYQQKSSQAPKLLFHYYDKDFNNEADTPDNFQSRRPNTSFCFLDIRSPGLGDTAMYLCATRREAGGFKDGYTFGSGTRLTVV.